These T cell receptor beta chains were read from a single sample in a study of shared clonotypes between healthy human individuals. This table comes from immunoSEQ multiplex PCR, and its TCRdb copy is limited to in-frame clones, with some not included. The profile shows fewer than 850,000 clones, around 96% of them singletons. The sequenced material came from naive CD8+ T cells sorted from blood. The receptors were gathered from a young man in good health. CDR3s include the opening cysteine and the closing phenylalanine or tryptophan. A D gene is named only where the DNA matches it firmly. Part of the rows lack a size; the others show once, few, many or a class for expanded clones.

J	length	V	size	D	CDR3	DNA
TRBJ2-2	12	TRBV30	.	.	CAWSVQGGELFF	TGTGCCTGGAGTGTCCAGGGTGGGGAGCTGTTTTTT
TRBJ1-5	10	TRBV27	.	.	CASGNQPQHF	TGTGCCAGCGGGAATCAGCCCCAGCATTTT
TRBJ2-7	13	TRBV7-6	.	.	CASSPRETYEQYF	TGTGCCAGCAGCCCTCGGGAAACCTACGAGCAGTACTTC
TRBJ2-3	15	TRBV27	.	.	CASSDSGPHTDTQYF	TGTGCCAGCAGTGATTCGGGCCCACACACAGATACGCAGTATTTT
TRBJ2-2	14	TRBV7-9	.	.	CASHRTTYTGELFF	TGTGCCAGCCACCGGACTACCTACACCGGGGAGCTGTTTTTT
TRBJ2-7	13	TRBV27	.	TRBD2	CASSLGLANEQYF	TGTGCCAGCAGTCTCGGACTAGCTAACGAGCAGTACTTC
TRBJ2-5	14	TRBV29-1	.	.	CSVEDRINQETQYF	TGCAGCGTTGAGGACAGAATAAACCAAGAGACCCAGTACTTC
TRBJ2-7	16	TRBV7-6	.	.	CASKLPPRDGDYEQYF	TGTGCCAGCAAACTACCTCCTCGGGACGGAGACTACGAGCAGTACTTC
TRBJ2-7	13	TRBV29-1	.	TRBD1	CSVGTGEAYEQYF	TGCAGCGTCGGGACAGGGGAGGCCTACGAGCAGTACTTC
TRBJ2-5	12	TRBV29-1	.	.	CSFAGRWETQYF	TGCAGCTTTGCAGGGCGTTGGGAGACCCAGTACTTC
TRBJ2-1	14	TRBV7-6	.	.	CASSPLQGVYEQFF	TGTGCCAGCAGCCCACTACAGGGCGTCTATGAGCAGTTCTTC
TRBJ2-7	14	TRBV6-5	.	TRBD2	CASSLTGGRYEQYF	TGTGCCAGCAGTTTAACGGGAGGGCGGTACGAGCAGTACTTC
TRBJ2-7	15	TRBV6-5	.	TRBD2	CASSYSASGRLEQYF	TGTGCCAGCAGTTACTCGGCTAGCGGGAGGCTCGAGCAGTACTTC
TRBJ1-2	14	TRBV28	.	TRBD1	CASSLRGRRGGYTF	TGTGCCAGCAGTCTCAGGGGGCGCAGAGGTGGCTACACCTTC
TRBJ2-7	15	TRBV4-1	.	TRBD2	CASSPTSGASYEQYF	TGCGCCAGCAGCCCCACTAGCGGGGCCTCCTACGAGCAGTACTTC
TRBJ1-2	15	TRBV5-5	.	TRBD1	CASSFNRGRNYGYTF	TGTGCCAGCAGTTTTAACAGGGGGCGAAACTATGGCTACACCTTC
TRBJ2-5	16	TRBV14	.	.	CASSQVLLAEQETQYF	TGTGCCAGCAGCCAAGTCCTTCTAGCAGAACAAGAGACCCAGTACTTC
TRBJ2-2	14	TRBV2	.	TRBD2	CAGVREGRGGELFF	TGTGCCGGGGTCCGGGAGGGCCGGGGCGGGGAGCTGTTTTTT
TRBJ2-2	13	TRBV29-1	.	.	CSVEAIMTGELFF	TGCAGCGTTGAGGCCATAATGACCGGGGAGCTGTTTTTT
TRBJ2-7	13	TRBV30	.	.	CAWSARSSYEQYF	TGTGCCTGGAGTGCAAGAAGCTCCTACGAGCAGTACTTC
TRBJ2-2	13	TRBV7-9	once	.	CASKRENTGELFF	TGTGCCAGCAAGAGGGAGAACACCGGGGAGCTGTTTTTT